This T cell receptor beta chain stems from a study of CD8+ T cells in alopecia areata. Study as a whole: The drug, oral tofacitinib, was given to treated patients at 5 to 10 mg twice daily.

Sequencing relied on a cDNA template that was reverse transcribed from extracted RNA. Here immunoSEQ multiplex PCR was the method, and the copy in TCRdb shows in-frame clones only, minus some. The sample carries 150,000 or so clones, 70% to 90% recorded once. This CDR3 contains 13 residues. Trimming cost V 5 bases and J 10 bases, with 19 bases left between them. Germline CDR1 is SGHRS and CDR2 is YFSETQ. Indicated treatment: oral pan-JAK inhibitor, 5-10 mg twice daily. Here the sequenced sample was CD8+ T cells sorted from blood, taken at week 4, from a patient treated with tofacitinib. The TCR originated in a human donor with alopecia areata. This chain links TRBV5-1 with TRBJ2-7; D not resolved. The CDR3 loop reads CASSYDPAGEQYF. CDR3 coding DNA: TGCGCCAGCAGTTACGACCCCGCAGGAGAACAGTACTTC. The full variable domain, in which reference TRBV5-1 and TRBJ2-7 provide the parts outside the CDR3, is KAGVTQTPRYLIKTRGQQVTLSCSPISGHRSVSWYQQTPGQGLQFLFEYFSETQRNKGNFPGRFSGRQFSNSRSEMNVSTLELGDSALYLCASSYDPAGEQYFGPGTRLTVT.